This TCR beta chain was found in a study of identical twins. This clonotype showed up just a few times. Its matching antigen is unknown. This CDR3 has 15 amino acids. Trimming took off 3 bases at V and 0 bases at J, with 13 bases between the two ends. Germline V CDR1 and CDR2: SGHRS, YFSETQ. Study-wide points: There were fewer insertions in abundant cord blood beta clonotypes, but memory repertoires showed no such pattern. Surplus twin overlap in beta out-of-frame sequences was less pronounced.

Addition of a universal primer site occurred through template switching, and cDNA carried unique molecular identifiers. TCRdb re-called the 5' RACE reads through MiXCR, storing one row per CDR3 protein. The sample contains 230,000 or so distinct CDR3 sequences, approximately 8.6% of which appear only once. These data were likewise used in another study, on yellow fever vaccine responses in identical twins. That report notes: The authors reported partly convergent, partly personalized vaccine responses in identical twins.

The V and J genes are TRBV5-1 and TRBJ2-7, with D hard to call. Sequenced sample: CD8+ T cells sorted from blood. The receptor comes from a woman aged 18-30 years in good health. The CDR3 sequence: CASSWTMARSYEQYF. The CDR3 DNA sequence: TGCGCCAGCAGCTGGACGATGGCTCGCTCCTACGAGCAGTACTTC.